This T cell receptor beta chain was captured by sequencing in a study of technical replicates of blood from a few donors. Generated by immunoSEQ multiplex PCR, the TCRdb table keeps only in-frame clones and is missing some. The table has around 80,000 clones, around nine tenths seen once; the top ten hold roughly 0.38%. The CDR3 is made up of 14 amino acids. V lost 6 bases and J lost 1, with 10 bases in between. Per germline, CDR1 SGHAT and CDR2 FQDESV (reference sequence). The receptor was derived from a human donor in good health. The chain links TRBV11-1 to TRBJ2-1; possible D gene TRBD2, 5 bases. Specimen: T cells isolated from PBMCs. As DNA, the CDR3 is TGTGCCAGCAGTTCGGACTTTTCCTACAATGAGCAGTTCTTC. Amino acids: CASSSDFSYNEQFF.